Listed below are T cell receptor beta chains from one sample, sequenced in a study of cytomegalovirus exposure and HLA in healthy donors. Profiled with immunoSEQ multiplex PCR; TCRdb holds only in-frame clones, not every one. Among 95,000 to 150,000 clones listed, approximately 73% were seen once. What was sequenced was PBMCs. The source of these receptors is a man in his 60s in good health and CMV-seropositive. Each CDR3 is given with its conserved first and last residue. D genes are given only for firm matches. Only some rows state a clone size, as once, few, many or a class for expanded clones.

j_gene | d_gene | abundance | v_gene | CDR3aa | CDR3nt
TRBJ2-3 | TRBD2 | - | TRBV4-2 | CASSQPPGLAGGASTDTQYF | TGTGCCAGCAGCCAGCCTCCCGGACTAGCGGGGGGGGCTAGCACAGATACGCAGTATTTT
TRBJ1-2 | - | - | TRBV30 | CAWSDTGFHGYTF | TGTGCCTGGAGCGATACAGGGTTTCATGGCTACACCTTC
TRBJ2-7 | - | - | TRBV30 | CAWTGGAAGSGYEQYF | TGTGCCTGGACAGGAGGGGCCGCAGGTTCTGGCTACGAGCAGTACTTC
TRBJ2-4 | - | few | TRBV5-1 | CASSSGEKLAF | TGCGCCAGCAGCTCGGGAGAGAAACTAGCCTTC
TRBJ1-1 | - | few | TRBV27 | CASSLGVRGSTEAFF | TGTGCCAGCTCCCTAGGTGTGCGGGGTAGCACTGAAGCTTTCTTT
TRBJ2-1 | - | few | TRBV28 | CASRTTNRNEQFF | TGTGCCAGCAGAACTACCAACCGTAATGAGCAGTTCTTC
TRBJ2-1 | - | - | TRBV4-1 | CASSQDQGWVNEQFF | TGCGCCAGCAGCCAAGACCAGGGGTGGGTCAATGAGCAGTTCTTC
TRBJ1-2 | - | - | TRBV6-1 | CASSEGTQGYGYTF | TGTGCCAGCAGTGAAGGGACCCAGGGTTATGGCTACACCTTC
TRBJ2-5 | TRBD1 | - | TRBV4-2 | CASSLWGGQGAQYF | TGTGCCAGCAGCCTATGGGGCGGGCAGGGGGCCCAGTACTTC
TRBJ2-1 | - | - | TRBV2 | CASLTGSSYNEQFF | TGTGCCAGCTTAACAGGGTCGTCCTACAATGAGCAGTTCTTC
TRBJ1-2 | TRBD1 | - | TRBV5-1 | CASSLGGTANYGYTF | TGCGCCAGCAGCTTGGGCGGGACAGCTAACTATGGCTACACCTTC
TRBJ1-6 | - | few | TRBV2 | CASSEEESPLHF | TGTGCCAGCAGTGAAGAAGAGTCACCCCTCCACTTT
TRBJ1-1 | - | few | TRBV2 | CASRLRFATEAFF | TGTGCCAGCAGACTAAGGTTTGCCACTGAAGCTTTCTTT
TRBJ2-1 | TRBD1 | - | TRBV28 | CASGRQGRNNEQFF | TGTGCCAGCGGCAGACAGGGCAGGAACAATGAGCAGTTCTTC
TRBJ1-2 | TRBD1 | - | TRBV2 | CASTEGANGYTF | TGTGCCAGCACCGAGGGGGCTAATGGCTACACCTTC
TRBJ2-3 | TRBD2 | - | TRBV7-2 | CASSLQSGSSDTQYF | TGTGCCAGCAGCTTACAAAGCGGGAGCTCAGATACGCAGTATTTT
TRBJ2-1 | TRBD1 | - | TRBV7-7 | CASGTGGEQFF | TGTGCTAGCGGGACAGGGGGTGAGCAGTTCTTC
TRBJ2-3 | - | - | TRBV7-8 | CASSLVGRGVGDTQYF | TGTGCCAGCAGCTTAGTAGGCAGGGGGGTAGGGGATACGCAGTATTTT
TRBJ2-3 | TRBD2 | - | TRBV10-2 | CASREQAGGISTDTQYF | TGCGCCAGCAGAGAACAGGCGGGGGGAATTAGCACAGATACGCAGTATTTT
TRBJ2-7 | TRBD1 | - | TRBV29-1 | CSVENRGNSYEQYF | TGCAGCGTTGAAAACAGGGGTAACTCCTACGAGCAGTACTTC
TRBJ1-4 | - | - | TRBV30 | CAWSDGFANEKLFF | TGTGCCTGGAGCGACGGGTTTGCTAATGAAAAACTGTTTTTT
TRBJ2-1 | - | - | TRBV13 | CASSFRQYNEQFF | TGTGCCAGCAGCTTCAGACAGTACAATGAGCAGTTCTTC
TRBJ2-7 | TRBD1 | - | TRBV5-1 | CASSLVTGGNYEQYF | TGCGCCAGCAGCTTGGTGACAGGGGGCAACTACGAGCAGTACTTC
TRBJ1-2 | - | - | TRBV5-1 | CASSPGQNYGYTF | TGCGCCAGCAGCCCTGGCCAGAACTATGGCTACACCTTC
TRBJ2-7 | TRBD1 | - | TRBV7-3 | CASSFSGGSDEQYF | TGTGCCAGCAGCTTCTCAGGGGGTAGCGACGAGCAGTACTTC
TRBJ1-2 | TRBD1 | few | TRBV25-1 | CASSERTGYFYGYTF | TGTGCCAGCAGTGAACGGACAGGGTATTTCTATGGCTACACCTTC
TRBJ1-1 | TRBD1 | - | TRBV4-2 | CASSQEGGGQGWKTEAFF | TGTGCCAGCAGCCAGGAGGGGGGCGGACAGGGTTGGAAGACTGAAGCTTTCTTT
TRBJ1-3 | - | - | TRBV2 | CASSVGGRGDTIYF | TGTGCCAGCAGTGTGGGGGGGCGCGGGGACACCATATATTTT
TRBJ2-1 | - | few | TRBV5-1 | CASYQGGVPYNEQFF | TGCGCCAGCTACCAGGGGGGAGTCCCATACAATGAGCAGTTCTTC
TRBJ1-5 | - | - | TRBV7-8 | CASSAGNQPQHF | TGTGCCAGCAGCGCGGGCAATCAGCCCCAGCATTTT
TRBJ2-1 | TRBD1 | - | TRBV11-1 | CASSLSGTAYNEQFF | TGTGCCAGCAGCTTGTCCGGGACAGCATACAATGAGCAGTTCTTC
TRBJ1-5 | - | - | TRBV30 | CAWSVGSQPQHF | TGTGCCTGGAGTGTAGGGAGTCAGCCCCAGCATTTT
TRBJ2-5 | TRBD2 | - | TRBV5-1 | CASSTSGEETQYF | TGCGCCAGCAGCACTAGCGGAGAAGAGACCCAGTACTTC
TRBJ1-4 | TRBD1 | - | TRBV7-9 | CASSRQGNEKLFF | TGTGCCAGCAGCCGACAGGGAAATGAAAAACTGTTTTTT
TRBJ2-7 | - | - | TRBV15 | CATSTQGKEQYF | TGTGCCACCAGCACACAGGGTAAAGAGCAGTACTTC
TRBJ2-7 | TRBD1 | - | TRBV5-6 | CASSFWGGTGYYEQYF | TGTGCCAGCAGCTTCTGGGGCGGGACAGGATATTACGAGCAGTACTTC
TRBJ1-6 | TRBD1 | - | TRBV6-1 | CASSGYSGGNSPLHF | TGTGCCAGCAGTGGTTACTCAGGGGGAAATTCACCCCTCCACTTT
TRBJ1-5 | TRBD1 | once | TRBV6-1 | CASSENIQGAGQPQHF | TGTGCCAGCAGTGAAAATATTCAGGGGGCAGGACAGCCCCAGCATTTT
TRBJ2-7 | TRBD1 | few | TRBV28 | CASSLWTGGEQYF | TGTGCCAGCAGTTTATGGACAGGGGGCGAGCAGTACTTC
TRBJ1-4 | TRBD1 | - | TRBV5-5 | CASSRTLILGGEEKLFF | TGTGCCAGCAGCCGTACCTTGATACTAGGGGGCGAGGAAAAACTGTTTTTT
TRBJ2-7 | - | - | TRBV5-6 | CASSPLGKPYEQYF | TGTGCCAGCAGCCCGTTGGGCAAACCCTACGAGCAGTACTTC